This record covers a single T cell receptor (beta chain). As yet, its antigen is unknown. The data were taken from a study of response to subunit inactivated influenza vaccine. Whole-study findings and limits: A suggestion made by the authors is that each seasonal influenza vaccination recruits few new T cells.

Trimming left V 2 bases short and J 1 base short, with 5 bases between. Germline loops: CDR1 LNHDA, CDR2 SQIVND (reference sequence). The length of the CDR3 is 13 residues. TCRdb passed the RT-PCR reads through MiXCR, listing each CDR3 protein once. The table includes more than 450,000 distinct CDR3 sequences, approximately 12% detected once. The sample here was PBMCs from blood, taken on the day of vaccination. This chain uses TRBV19 with TRBJ1-1; D ambiguous. The TCR was taken from a man aged 50 to 59 who received an inactivated influenza vaccine. The CDR3 DNA sequence: TGTGCCAGTAGTATAAGCAGGAACACTGAAGCTTTCTTT. This codes for CASSISRNTEAFF.